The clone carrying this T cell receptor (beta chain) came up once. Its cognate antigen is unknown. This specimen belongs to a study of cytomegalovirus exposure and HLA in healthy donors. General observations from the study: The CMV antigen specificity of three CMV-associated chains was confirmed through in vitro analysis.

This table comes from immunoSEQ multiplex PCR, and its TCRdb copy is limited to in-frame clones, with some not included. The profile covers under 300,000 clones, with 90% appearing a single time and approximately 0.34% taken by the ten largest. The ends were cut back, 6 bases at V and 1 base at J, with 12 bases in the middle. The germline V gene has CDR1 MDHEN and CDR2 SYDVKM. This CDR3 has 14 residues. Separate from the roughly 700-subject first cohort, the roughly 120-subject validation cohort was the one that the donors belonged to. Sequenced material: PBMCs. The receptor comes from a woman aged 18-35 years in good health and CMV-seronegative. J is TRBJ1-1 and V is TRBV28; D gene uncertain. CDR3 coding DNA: TGTGCCAGCAGCTCCCCCCCAGGGAACACTGAAGCTTTCTTT. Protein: CASSSPPGNTEAFF.